These 10 T cell receptor beta chains were all obtained from the same sample, sequenced in a study of regulatory T cells in long-lasting Graves disease (dated by TCRdb to about 2021). Explained via the paper, the time point label denotes: newly diagnosed GD, antithyroid drugs for less than 3 months. For both TCR sequencing and RNA sequencing, RNA was extracted from PBMCs in TRIzol. Library generation was performed with multiplex PCR. The reads were generated on an Illumina HiSeq 4000. TCR beta libraries were built with iRepertoire HTBI primers and Arm-PCR amplification of CDR3 regions. In TCRdb, the public reads were trimmed at Q25 with fastp and aligned with MiXCR, with productive beta chains retained. Identical CDR3 proteins give one entry, which carries the most common genes and DNA. The sample table holds under 500,000 distinct CDR3 sequences, of which roughly 15% were seen once. The top ten hold 9.5% to 12% of the sample.

This sample was shared with a second study, whose subject was T cells in Graves' hyperthyroidism and ophthalmopathy.

This sample comprised peripheral blood mononuclear cells (PBMCs), obtained at new diagnosis, from a patient treated with antithyroid drugs. These receptor sequences come from a woman aged 25-40 years with Graves disease. Donor details come from another sample of the same person, matched by shared clones.

The chain recombines TRBV7-2 with TRBJ1-1; D gene ambiguous. There are 15 residues in the CDR3. Germline V gene sequence: CDR1 SGHTA, CDR2 FQGNSA. V was shortened by 5 bases and J by 1 base, with 14 bases between the two germline ends. This CDR3 reads CASSPAPLGNTEAFF. CDR3 bases: TGTGCCAGCAGCCCAGCCCCCCTTGGGAACACTGAAGCTTTCTTT. The variable domain in full, completed from reference TRBV7-2 and TRBJ1-1, reads GAGVSQSPSNKVTEKGKDVELRCDPISGHTALYWYRQSLGQGLEFLIYFQGNSAPDKSGLPSDRFSAERTGGSVSTLTIQRTQQEDSAVYLCASSPAPLGNTEAFFGQGTRLTVV.

There are a few counts of this clonotype. The chain employs TRBV24-1 and TRBJ2-1, with D perhaps TRBD2 (6 bases). V lost 4 bases and J lost 1, with 10 bases in between. CDR3 size: 15 residues. Germline V CDR1 and CDR2: KGHDR, SFDVKD. CDR3: CATSETGRSYNEQFF. The CDR3 bases are TGTGCCACCAGTGAAACGGGGAGGTCCTACAATGAGCAGTTCTTC.

The chain combines TRBV10-3 with TRBJ2-5; TRBD1 might be the D (5 bases). Per the germline V gene, CDR1 is ENHRY and CDR2 is SYGVKD. The ends were cut back, 3 bases at V and 4 bases at J, with 12 bases in the middle. The CDR3 loop spans 14 amino acids. The CDR3 sequence is CAISDTPQGETQYF. The CDR3 region has the DNA TGTGCCATCAGTGATACTCCCCAGGGAGAGACCCAGTACTTC.

On this clonotype: This could be a read error, since a much larger clone is one nucleotide away. The rearrangement links TRBV11-2 to TRBJ2-7; 7 bases fit TRBD2. This CDR3 has 15 amino acids. V lost 1 base to trimming and J lost 7 bases; unmatched junction nucleotides: 10. Germline CDR1 is SGHAT and CDR2 is FQNNGV. DNA for the CDR3: TGTGCCAGCAGCTTAGGGGGCGGGAGCGGCAATGAGCAGTACTTC. It yields the protein CASSLGGGSGNEQYF.

The V and J genes are TRBV4-3 and TRBJ2-2, with 11 bases identical to TRBD2. Per the germline V gene, CDR1 is LGHNA and CDR2 is YSLEER. This CDR3 is 17 amino acids long. V trimming: 1 base; J trimming: 3 bases; junction bases outside the gene matches: 4. The CDR3 region has the DNA TGCGCCAGCAGCCAAGGCACTAGCGGGAGTCACACCGGGGAGCTGTTTTTT. Protein sequence: CASSQGTSGSHTGELFF.

Here the CDR3 DNA reads TGTGCCAGCAGACCCATTCCGGGGAGGACGGGTATGGCTAATGAAAAACTGTTTTTT. Translated, it gives CASRPIPGRTGMANEKLFF. The chain is built from TRBV6-1 and TRBJ1-4; D call uncertain. The CDR3 loop spans 19 amino acids. V dropped 6 bases and J dropped 3 bases, with 26 bases sitting between them. Germline-derived CDR1 and CDR2 are MNHNS and SASEGT.

In its sample, this clonotype was seen many times. The chain is built from TRBV2 and TRBJ1-2; possibly TRBD1 for D (6 bases). V lost 6 bases and J 4 bases, leaving 9 bases between the germline ends. CDR3 length: 12 residues. The V gene's germline CDR1 is SNHLY and CDR2 FYNNEI. This CDR3 is CASSPDSYGYTF. In nucleotides, the CDR3 is TGTGCCAGCAGCCCGGACAGCTATGGCTACACCTTC.

This chain uses TRBV4-3 with TRBJ2-1, with 8 nucleotides matching TRBD2. Losses at the gene ends were 1 base for V and 8 bases for J; bases not matched to a gene: 19. The germline CDR1 and CDR2 sequences are LGHNA and YSLEER. The CDR3 extends over 19 amino acids. The CDR3 DNA is TGCGCCAGCAGCCAAGTAGCCGCCAGCGGGAGTTTGTTGGCCGATGAGCAGTTCTTC. It encodes CASSQVAASGSLLADEQFF.

This chain joins TRBV10-1 and TRBJ1-5; the D is unclear. Per the germline V gene, CDR1 is WNHNN and CDR2 is SYGVQD (reference sequence). This CDR3 comprises 13 residues. V was pared by 2 bases and J by 2 bases, with 4 bases between. The CDR3 sequence is CASSETGNQPQHF. Written as DNA, the CDR3 is TGCGCCAGCAGTGAGACAGGCAATCAGCCCCAGCATTTT.

In its sample, this clonotype was seen a few times. The chain combines TRBV6-2 or TRBV6-3 with TRBJ1-5; no clear D. The CDR3 spans 14 residues. With 2 bases removed from V and 1 base from J, the gap between germline ends came to 6 bases. CDR1 is MNHEY, CDR2 SVGEGT, per germline. CDR3 sequence: CASSYRQSNQPQHF. In nucleotides, the CDR3 is TGTGCCAGCAGTTACCGGCAGAGCAATCAGCCCCAGCATTTT.